This T cell receptor beta chain came from a study of blood T cell repertoires in COVID-19 (dated by TCRdb to the early 2020s). Regarding the complete study: Samples from collaborators originated in the United States, Italy and Spain and spanned both the acute and convalescent phases of COVID-19. The prospective study material was composed of cDNA or gDNA derived from T cells, B-cell-depleted T cells, or PBMCs. Subjects who had been exposed to COVID-19, were actively infected with it, or had recovered from it provided the deeply sampled blood TCRbeta repertoires that made up the dataset. The repertoires were released in a freely available public database intended as a resource for research on the immune response to SARS-CoV-2. The samples were drawn from two sources: the first 160 participants of the ongoing ImmuneRACE study, and 950 to 1,500 subjects contributed by 6 global collaborators. Nearly every sample came with metadata listing a de-identified subject ID, COVID-19 status, age in years and sex. Where available, HLA class I and class II types were taken from metadata supplied by the sample provider and were not determined by assay-based typing.

The immunoSEQ Assay, a bias-controlled multiplex PCR, was used to amplify TCRbeta CDR3 regions from genomic DNA. For the original study's pipeline: The number of nucleated cells in each sample was estimated by amplification of reference gene primers within the assay. To quantify the absolute abundance of each unique TCRbeta CDR3 rearrangement, sequence reads were collapsed and filtered. For each sample, productive Simpson clonality was calculated by taking the square root of Simpson's diversity index across productive rearrangements. The source is immuneACCESS, and TCRdb retained only in-frame sequences with V and J called. Part of the clones is not carried over; for the studies checked, unresolved V genes explain less than half of this, and the remainder is unexplained. V and J calls and clone size follow that table, whereas D and trimming were derived from the DNA. The sample table records approximately 91,000 clones; 75% to 85% of these occur just once. 9.8% of the sample belongs to the ten largest clones.

Whole blood was collected in K2EDTA tubes by collaborating institutions according to the institutions' own protocols. Collaborator samples were shipped for TCRbeta analysis as frozen whole blood, isolated PBMCs, or DNA extracted from either sample type. Comment on this clone: What this receptor recognizes is not known. No much larger clone exists at a distance of one base, and base qualities are not known.

The germline V gene (reference sequence) yields DFQATT for CDR1 and SNEGSKA for CDR2. The CDR3 covers 12 residues, taking in both the cysteine and the phenylalanine. This entry keeps only the CDR3 DNA: 36 bases, framed from base 1. V is reduced by 4 bases and J by 4 bases, leaving a spacing of 8 bases between them. What the study reported, not specific to this receptor: The quantity of clinical and demographic metadata differed by source and by participant and was supplied without curation.

Material for sequencing was peripheral blood. The source is a woman of 80 years or more with acute or convalescent COVID-19. This receptor chain uses TRBV20-1 and TRBJ1-5, and perhaps TRBD1 as D gene, on 6 matching bases. The CDR3 amino acid sequence is: CSATDRNQPQHF. DNA sequence: TGCAGTGCTACTGACAGGAATCAGCCCCAGCATTTT.